The source of this T cell receptor (beta chain) is a study of blood T cell repertoires in COVID-19. This table comes from immunoSEQ multiplex PCR, and its TCRdb copy is limited to in-frame clones, with some not included. The repertoire holds about 180,000 clones, with around 83% as singletons. This TCR was sampled from a man aged 40-49 years who had recovered from COVID-19. The source material was PBMCs or T cells enriched from blood (not recorded which).

The CDR3 DNA sequence: TGTGCCAGCCGCTACGACAGGGGGAACACCGGGGAGCTGTTTTTT. Protein sequence: CASRYDRGNTGELFF. The rearrangement uses TRBV27 and TRBJ2-2; TRBD1 agrees at 8 bases. J was trimmed by 1 base and V by 8 bases; bases with no gene match: 6. Germline CDR1 reads MNHEY; CDR2 reads SMNVEV (reference sequence). The CDR3 spans 15 residues.